This is a list of T cell receptor beta chains from one sample in a study of T cell changes during pregnancy in multiple sclerosis. Assay: immunoSEQ multiplex PCR; the TCRdb copy retains only in-frame clones and omits some. The top ten hold over 2% of the sample, which has around 88,000 clones, about 92% seen once. Sequences were derived from peripheral blood, sampled in the first trimester of pregnancy. Every receptor here comes from a female donor with multiple sclerosis, enrolled in a pregnancy study. CDR3s include the opening cysteine and the closing phenylalanine or tryptophan. A D gene is named only where the DNA matches it firmly.

j_call | v_call | d_call | cdr3_aa
TRBJ2-7 | TRBV20-1 | . | CSVGEHEQYF
TRBJ1-1 | TRBV28 | . | CASSPLTGNTEAFF
TRBJ2-7 | TRBV11-2 | . | CASSLDVRRRTTYEQYF
TRBJ1-1 | TRBV5-6 | . | CASSLARDPDTEAFF
TRBJ2-4 | TRBV29-1 | . | CSVLLTARGAKNIQYF
TRBJ2-7 | TRBV20-1 | . | CSAREGYEQYF
TRBJ1-2 | TRBV5-4 | TRBD1 | CASSPGQLNYGYTF
TRBJ2-1 | TRBV4-2 | TRBD2 | CASSQGTSGNDEQFF
TRBJ2-7 | TRBV6-1 | . | CASNDFRRGDEQYF
TRBJ2-7 | TRBV27 | TRBD1 | CASSSTGTGNYEQYF
TRBJ1-4 | TRBV7-2 | . | CASSRSNEKLFF
TRBJ2-7 | TRBV5-1 | TRBD1 | CASSGTVSTKGEQYF
TRBJ1-5 | TRBV19 | . | CASRRRTESNQPQHF
TRBJ2-2 | TRBV19 | . | CASSIVPWPGELFF
TRBJ1-4 | TRBV9 | TRBD1 | CASSVGGDRGKLFF
TRBJ1-2 | TRBV25-1 | TRBD1 | CASSEYQTGQGYTF
TRBJ2-7 | TRBV6-6 | . | CASSSDRSYEQYF
TRBJ2-2 | TRBV27 | . | CASSLEAGGELFF
TRBJ2-3 | TRBV2 | TRBD2 | CASSGLAGSTDTQYF
TRBJ2-7 | TRBV27 | TRBD2 | CASSALTSGSPKQYF
TRBJ2-5 | TRBV4-2 | . | CASSQVALQETQYF
TRBJ1-4 | TRBV7-2 | TRBD1 | CASSLAGTGLNEKLFF
TRBJ1-1 | TRBV15 | . | CATSRDEGTPWAFF
TRBJ2-7 | TRBV28 | TRBD1 | CASRPTRGQGHEQYF
TRBJ2-7 | TRBV29-1 | TRBD1 | CSVEVQGASYEQYF
TRBJ2-5 | TRBV11-2 | . | CASSLISYYQETQYF
TRBJ1-4 | TRBV2 | TRBD1 | CASSLRQGATNEKLFF
TRBJ2-7 | TRBV9 | . | CASSVDQGYYEQYF
TRBJ2-1 | TRBV27 | TRBD1 | CASSLLTGRVSYNEQFF
TRBJ2-7 | TRBV28 | TRBD1 | CATRGVGTGVVEQYF
TRBJ2-7 | TRBV11-1 | . | CASSPVGRGYEQYF
TRBJ1-5 | TRBV5-6 | . | CASSLVRTAPPYSNQPQHF
TRBJ2-5 | TRBV28 | TRBD2 | CASTRGRARETQYF
TRBJ2-2 | TRBV5-1 | TRBD2 | CASSLDIPGLAVNTGELFF
TRBJ2-3 | TRBV27 | TRBD1 | CASKPEPGQGLHTQYF
TRBJ2-6 | TRBV27 | . | CASSPTTGMANVLTF
TRBJ2-1 | TRBV19 | TRBD2 | CASSMLAGYYNEQFF
TRBJ2-2 | TRBV9 | . | CASSVSGATGELFF
TRBJ1-1 | TRBV2 | . | CASTRVGTEAFF
TRBJ1-3 | TRBV28 | TRBD1 | CASSLSTGSGNTIYF
TRBJ2-7 | TRBV18 | . | CASSLTQDPYEQYF
TRBJ1-1 | TRBV27 | . | CASTTLPGGPNTEAFF
TRBJ2-2 | TRBV28 | . | CASSLWGDWRGNTGELFF
TRBJ1-5 | TRBV2 | . | CASSLDRSNQPQHF
TRBJ1-3 | TRBV29-1 | . | CSVEGRGPFGNTIYF
TRBJ2-7 | TRBV28 | . | CASSLGTTYEQYF
TRBJ2-5 | TRBV6-5 | TRBD2 | CASSYDLAGGETQYF
TRBJ1-2 | TRBV28 | . | CASSLSLSLNYGYTF
TRBJ2-5 | TRBV28 | TRBD2 | CASRLAGKETQYF
TRBJ2-5 | TRBV7-9 | . | CASSPSVQETQYF
TRBJ2-1 | TRBV2 | . | CASKEASTYNEQFF
TRBJ2-1 | TRBV18 | TRBD2 | CASSPTTSGNPQFF
TRBJ1-4 | TRBV7-6 | . | CASSLGWGTSKFDEKLFF
TRBJ2-7 | TRBV28 | . | CASSRFLADSGALQQYF